Below, 18 T cell receptor beta chains from the same sample are listed, as sequenced in a study of T cell changes during pregnancy in multiple sclerosis. Method: immunoSEQ multiplex PCR; TCRdb's copy keeps in-frame clones and lacks some. The table has about 13,000 clones, about 90% seen once. The sequenced sample was CD8+ T cells from peripheral blood mononuclear cells, obtained after pregnancy. Every receptor here comes from a female donor in good health, enrolled as a control in a pregnancy study.

The J gene is TRBJ2-7, the V gene TRBV2; D not certain. Between the trimmed V and J ends, which lost 1 base and 1 base, there was a span of 5 bases. The CDR3 is made up of 13 amino acids. Germline lookup yields CDR1 SNHLY and CDR2 FYNNEI. In DNA, the CDR3 is TGTGCCAGCAGTGAAGGACAATCCTACGAGCAGTACTTC. Its protein product is CASSEGQSYEQYF.

CDR3 DNA sequence: TGTGCCAGCAGCTCACAGGGAAAAGGCAATCAGCCCCAGCATTTT. Translating gives CASSSQGKGNQPQHF. The genes are TRBV13 and TRBJ1-5, with D perhaps TRBD1 (6 bases). CDR3 length equals 15 residues. Germline V gene data show CDR1 as PRHDT and CDR2 as FYEKMQ (reference sequence). V lost 4 bases and J lost 2, with 12 bases in between. The variable domain in full, with the rest retrieved from reference TRBV13 and TRBJ1-5, is AAGVIQSPRHLIKEKRETATLKCYPIPRHDTVYWYQQGPGQDPQFLISFYEKMQSDKGSIPDRFSAQQFSDYHSELNMSSLELGDSALYFCASSSQGKGNQPQHFGDGTRLSIL.

The chain has TRBV4-1 and TRBJ1-1, with a weak D call TRBD1 (5 bases). Trimming left V 0 bases short and J 1 base short, with 21 bases between. CDR1 is MGHRA, CDR2 YSYEKL, per germline. CDR3 length: 19 residues. CDR3 loop: CASSQDERSGGGTNTEAFF. The CDR3 DNA reads TGCGCCAGCAGCCAAGATGAAAGGAGTGGGGGGGGTACGAACACTGAAGCTTTCTTT.

This clone has only a few counts. The chain is built from TRBV2 and TRBJ2-7; 7 bases align to TRBD1. V shed 6 bases and J 0 bases; nucleotides not matched to a gene: 8. The CDR3 has 15 residues. CDR1 is SNHLY and CDR2 is FYNNEI in the germline V gene. CDR3 region: CASRGQAISSYEQYF. For the CDR3, the DNA is TGTGCCAGCAGAGGACAGGCTATCAGCTCCTACGAGCAGTACTTC.

CDR3 sequence: CASSPIAGVVDEQFF. In nucleotides, the CDR3 is TGTGCCAGCAGTCCTATAGCGGGAGTAGTCGATGAGCAGTTCTTC. V is TRBV28 and J is TRBJ2-1; 9 nucleotides agree with TRBD2. Unmatched junction bases numbered 10, after V lost 5 bases and J lost 8 bases. CDR1 MDHEN and CDR2 SYDVKM come from the germline V gene. The length of the CDR3 is 15 residues.

CDR3 in amino acids: CASSVLETGTDNEQFF. Written as DNA, the CDR3 is TGCGCCAGCAGCGTTTTAGAGACAGGGACCGACAATGAGCAGTTCTTC. The chain couples TRBV5-1 to TRBJ2-1; 7 positions match TRBD1. The germline V gene encodes CDR1 SGHRS and CDR2 YFSETQ. With V trimmed by 4 bases and J by 5 bases, 12 bases remained unmatched. CDR3 length: 16 amino acids.

The chain combines TRBV19 with TRBJ1-1; D uncertain. V lost 4 bases and J lost 3, with 15 bases in between. The length of the CDR3 is 15 residues. Germline V lookup: CDR1 LNHDA, CDR2 SQIVND (reference sequence). CDR3 sequence (DNA): TGTGCCAGTAGTACTTTTGCGGGAGATCACACTGAAGCTTTCTTT. Translation gives CASSTFAGDHTEAFF.

This clone was seen a single time. V and J are TRBV28 and TRBJ1-1; no reliable D call. CDR1 and CDR2 (germline): MDHEN, SYDVKM. The CDR3 loop spans 14 amino acids. V lost 5 bases and J lost 0, with 10 bases in between. In nucleotides, the CDR3 is TGTGCCAGCAGTCCCAGAGGCATGAACACTGAAGCTTTCTTT. It specifies CASSPRGMNTEAFF.

The V and J genes are TRBV21-1 and TRBJ1-4; the D segment call TRBD1 is taken from the table without a DNA check. TRBV21-1 is deemed a pseudogene. The CDR3 loop spans 13 amino acids. CDR3 sequence (DNA): TGTGCCAGCAGGACAGGGGGGAATGAAAAACTGTTTTTT. Its translation: CASRTGGNEKLFF.

The chain joins TRBV5-1 to TRBJ1-2, with D unresolved. The germline CDR1 and CDR2 sequences are SGHRS and YFSETQ. The CDR3 covers 16 residues. Trimming removed 0 bases at V and 4 bases at J, with 16 bases between. CDR3 amino acids: CASSLEIGGSLYGYTF. CDR3 nucleotides: TGCGCCAGCAGCTTGGAAATCGGCGGATCCCTCTATGGCTACACCTTC.

The chain employs TRBV7-9 and TRBJ2-3, with 10 bases identical to TRBD2. The CDR3 length is 19 residues. After removal of 1 base from V and 3 bases from J, the junction contained 13 bases not matched to a gene. The germline CDR1 and CDR2 sequences are SEHNR and FQNEAQ (reference sequence). CDR3 nucleotide sequence: TGTGCCAGCAGCTTAGGGGAGGGAACTAGCGGGAAAGCAACAGATACGCAGTATTTT. As protein: CASSLGEGTSGKATDTQYF.

The J gene is TRBJ1-1, the V gene TRBV19, with D perhaps TRBD1 (5 bases). V dropped 1 base and J dropped 3 bases, with 12 bases sitting between them. The CDR3 consists of 15 residues. The germline CDR1 and CDR2 sequences are LNHDA and SQIVND (reference sequence). The CDR3 DNA reads TGTGCCAGTAGTATAGTTCCGGGGACTTACACTGAAGCTTTCTTT. Translated: CASSIVPGTYTEAFF.

The rearrangement uses TRBV2 and TRBJ2-7; a weak D match, TRBD1 (5 bases). This CDR3 is built from 13 residues. V was trimmed by 3 bases and J by 5 bases, leaving 11 bases between them. Germline lookup yields CDR1 SNHLY and CDR2 FYNNEI. CDR3 protein: CASSEVRVNEQYF. CDR3 DNA sequence: TGTGCCAGCAGTGAGGTCAGGGTAAACGAGCAGTACTTC. Full variable domain (missing parts from reference TRBV2 and TRBJ2-7): EPEVTQTPSHQVTQMGQEVILRCVPISNHLYFYWYRQILGQKVEFLVSFYNNEISEKSEIFDDQFSVERPDGSNFTLKIRSTKLEDSAMYFCASSEVRVNEQYFGPGTRLTVT.

A single count supports this clone. CDR3 nucleotide sequence: TGTGCCAGCAGTCCCACATCCGGACTAGCGGACGAGCAGTACTTC. It codes for CASSPTSGLADEQYF. V and J are TRBV27 and TRBJ2-7; 10 bases line up with TRBD2. Germline V CDR1 and CDR2: MNHEY, SMNVEV (reference sequence). J was trimmed by 5 bases and V by 5 bases; bases with no gene match: 9. The CDR3 loop spans 15 amino acids.

The chain is built from TRBV11-2 and TRBJ2-3; D is uncertain. CDR1 and CDR2 (germline): SGHAT, FQNNGV. Trimming removed 1 base from V and 2 bases from J, with 7 bases in between. This CDR3 has 14 amino acids. The CDR3 bases are TGTGCCAGCAGCTTAGTTGGCTCCACAGATACGCAGTATTTT. Residues: CASSLVGSTDTQYF.

The chain joins TRBV6-1 to TRBJ2-3; 13 bases match TRBD2. This CDR3 comprises 15 residues. The germline CDR1 and CDR2 sequences are MNHNS and SASEGT. Trimming removed 7 bases from V and 5 bases from J; junction bases left unmatched: 6. The CDR3 region is CASNLLAGGLDTQYF. CDR3 in DNA: TGTGCCAGCAACCTACTAGCGGGGGGGCTAGATACGCAGTATTTT.

The J gene is TRBJ2-7, the V gene TRBV5-8, with TRBD1 matching 9 bases. This CDR3 is 14 amino acids long. After removal of 4 bases from V and 5 bases from J, the junction contained 7 bases not matched to a gene. Germline assignment: CDR1 SGHTS and CDR2 YDEGEE. The CDR3 protein is CASSTTGGIDEQYF. The CDR3, as DNA: TGTGCCAGCAGCACAACAGGGGGCATCGACGAGCAGTACTTC.

This rearrangement joins TRBV15 to TRBJ2-1, with TRBD2 identical over 7 bases. The germline gives CDR1 LNHNV, CDR2 YYDKDF (reference sequence). This CDR3 contains 18 residues. V gave up 4 bases and J gave up 4 bases; unmatched junction bases: 16. The CDR3 sequence: CATSNPTPSGIPYNEQFF. The CDR3 DNA reads TGTGCCACCAGCAACCCTACTCCAAGCGGGATTCCTTACAATGAGCAGTTCTTC. Full variable domain (outside the CDR3, taken from reference TRBV15 and TRBJ2-1): DAMVIQNPRYQVTQFGKPVTLSCSQTLNHNVMYWYQQKSSQAPKLLFHYYDKDFNNEADTPDNFQSRRPNTSFCFLDIRSPGLGDTAMYLCATSNPTPSGIPYNEQFFGPGTRLTVL.